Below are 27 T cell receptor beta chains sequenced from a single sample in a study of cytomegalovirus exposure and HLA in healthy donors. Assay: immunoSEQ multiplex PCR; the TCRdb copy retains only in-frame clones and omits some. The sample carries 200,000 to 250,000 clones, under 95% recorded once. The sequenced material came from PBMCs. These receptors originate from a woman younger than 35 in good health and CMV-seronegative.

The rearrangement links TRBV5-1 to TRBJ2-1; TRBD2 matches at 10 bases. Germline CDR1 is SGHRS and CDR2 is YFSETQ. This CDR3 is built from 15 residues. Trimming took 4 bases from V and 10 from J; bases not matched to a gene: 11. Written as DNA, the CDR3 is TGCGCCAGCAGCCAAGATATAGCGGGAGGCCTGGAGCAGTTCTTC. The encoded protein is CASSQDIAGGLEQFF.

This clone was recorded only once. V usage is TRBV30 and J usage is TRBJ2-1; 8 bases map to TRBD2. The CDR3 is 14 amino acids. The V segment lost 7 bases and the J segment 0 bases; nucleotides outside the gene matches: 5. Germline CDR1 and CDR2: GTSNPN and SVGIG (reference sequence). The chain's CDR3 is CAYKAGASYNEQFF. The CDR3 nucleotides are TGTGCCTATAAAGCGGGAGCCTCCTACAATGAGCAGTTCTTC.

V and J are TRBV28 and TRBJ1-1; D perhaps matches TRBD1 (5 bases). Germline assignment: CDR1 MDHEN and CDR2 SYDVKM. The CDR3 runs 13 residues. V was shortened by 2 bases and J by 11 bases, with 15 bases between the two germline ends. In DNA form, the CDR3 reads TGTGCCAGCAGTTTAGCGACAGCTTTTAGGGCTTTCTTT. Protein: CASSLATAFRAFF.

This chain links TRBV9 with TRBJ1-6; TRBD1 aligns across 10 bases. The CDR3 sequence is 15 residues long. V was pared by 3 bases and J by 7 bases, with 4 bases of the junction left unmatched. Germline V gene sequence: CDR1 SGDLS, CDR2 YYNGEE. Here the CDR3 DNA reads TGTGCCAGCAGCGGGCCGGGACAGGGGAATTCACCCCTCCACTTT. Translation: CASSGPGQGNSPLHF.

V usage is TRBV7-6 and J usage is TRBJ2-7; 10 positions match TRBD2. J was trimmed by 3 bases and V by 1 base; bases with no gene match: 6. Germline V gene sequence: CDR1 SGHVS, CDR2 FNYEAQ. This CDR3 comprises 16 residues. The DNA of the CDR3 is TGTGCCAGCAGCTTAGGGGGACTAGCGACGCACTACGAGCAGTACTTC. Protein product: CASSLGGLATHYEQYF.

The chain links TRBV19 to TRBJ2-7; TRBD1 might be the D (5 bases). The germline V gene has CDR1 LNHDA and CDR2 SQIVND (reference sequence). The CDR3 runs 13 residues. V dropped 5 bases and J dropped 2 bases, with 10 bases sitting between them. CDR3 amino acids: CASSLQGPYEQYF. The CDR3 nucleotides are TGTGCCAGTAGTCTTCAGGGTCCCTACGAGCAGTACTTC. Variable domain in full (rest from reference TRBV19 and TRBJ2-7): DGGITQSPKYLFRKEGQNVTLSCEQNLNHDAMYWYRQDPGQGLRLIYYSQIVNDFQKGDIAEGYSVSREKKESFPLTVTSAQKNPTAFYLCASSLQGPYEQYFGPGTRLTVT.

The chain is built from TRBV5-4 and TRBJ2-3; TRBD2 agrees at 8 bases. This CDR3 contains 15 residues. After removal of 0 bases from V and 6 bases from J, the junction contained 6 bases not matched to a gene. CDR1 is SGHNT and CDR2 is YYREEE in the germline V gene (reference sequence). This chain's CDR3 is CASSLGTAGADTQYF. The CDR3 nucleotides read TGTGCCAGCAGCTTGGGGACAGCGGGAGCTGATACGCAGTATTTT.

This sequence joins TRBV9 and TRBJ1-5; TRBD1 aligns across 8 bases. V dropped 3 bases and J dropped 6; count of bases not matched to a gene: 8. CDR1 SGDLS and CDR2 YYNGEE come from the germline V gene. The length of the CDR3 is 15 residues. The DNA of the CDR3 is TGTGCCAGCAGCGCCGACACAGGGGGGGGTCAGCCCCAGCATTTT. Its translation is CASSADTGGGQPQHF.

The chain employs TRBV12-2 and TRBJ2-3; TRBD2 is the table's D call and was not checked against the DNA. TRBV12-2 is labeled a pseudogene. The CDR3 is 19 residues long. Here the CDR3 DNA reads TGTGCAAGTCGCCCCCGACTAGCGGGAGGTTCCGAGAGGACAGATACGCAGTATTTT. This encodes CASRPRLAGGSERTDTQYF.

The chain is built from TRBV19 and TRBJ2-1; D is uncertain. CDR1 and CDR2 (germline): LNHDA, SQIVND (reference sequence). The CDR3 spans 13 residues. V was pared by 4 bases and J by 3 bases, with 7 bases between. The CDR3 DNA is TGTGCCAGTAGTAGAGTGAACTACAATGAGCAGTTCTTC. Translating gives CASSRVNYNEQFF. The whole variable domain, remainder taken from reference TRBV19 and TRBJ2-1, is DGGITQSPKYLFRKEGQNVTLSCEQNLNHDAMYWYRQDPGQGLRLIYYSQIVNDFQKGDIAEGYSVSREKKESFPLTVTSAQKNPTAFYLCASSRVNYNEQFFGPGTRLTVL.

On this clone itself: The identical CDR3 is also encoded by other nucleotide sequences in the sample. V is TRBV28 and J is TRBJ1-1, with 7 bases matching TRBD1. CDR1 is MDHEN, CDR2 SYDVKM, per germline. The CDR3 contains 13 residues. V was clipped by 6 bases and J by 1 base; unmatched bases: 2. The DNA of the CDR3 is TGTGCCAGCAGGCGACAGGGGAACACTGAAGCTTTCTTT. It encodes CASRRQGNTEAFF.

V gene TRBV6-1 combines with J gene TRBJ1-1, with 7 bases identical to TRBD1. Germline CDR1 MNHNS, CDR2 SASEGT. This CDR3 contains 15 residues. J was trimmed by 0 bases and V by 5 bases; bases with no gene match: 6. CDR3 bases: TGTGCCAGCAGTTGGACAGGAACCATGAACACTGAAGCTTTCTTT. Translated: CASSWTGTMNTEAFF.

CDR3 amino acids: CASSNRDLSGNTIYF. The CDR3 DNA follows: TGTGCCAGCAGCAACAGGGACCTCTCTGGAAACACCATATATTTT. The chain joins TRBV6-1 to TRBJ1-3; D might be TRBD1 (6 bases). The CDR3 extends over 15 amino acids. CDR1 MNHNS and CDR2 SASEGT come from the germline V gene. V dropped 6 bases and J dropped 0 bases, with 12 bases sitting between them.

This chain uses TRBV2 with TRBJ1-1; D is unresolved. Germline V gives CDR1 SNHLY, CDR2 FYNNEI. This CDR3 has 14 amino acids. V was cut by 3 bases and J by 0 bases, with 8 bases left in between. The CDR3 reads CASSDYKLNTEAFF. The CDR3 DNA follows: TGTGCCAGCAGTGATTACAAATTGAACACTGAAGCTTTCTTT.

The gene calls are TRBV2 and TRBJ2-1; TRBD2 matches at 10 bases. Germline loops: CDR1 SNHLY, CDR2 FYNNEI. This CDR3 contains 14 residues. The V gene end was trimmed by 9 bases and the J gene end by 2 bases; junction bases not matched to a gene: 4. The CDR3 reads CASLSGRAYNEQFF. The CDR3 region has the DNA TGTGCCAGTCTCAGCGGGAGGGCCTACAATGAGCAGTTCTTC.

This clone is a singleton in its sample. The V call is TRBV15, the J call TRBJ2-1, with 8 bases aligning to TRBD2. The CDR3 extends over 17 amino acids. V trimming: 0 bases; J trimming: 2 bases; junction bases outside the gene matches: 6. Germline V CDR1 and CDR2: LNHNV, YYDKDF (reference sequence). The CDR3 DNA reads TGTGCCACCAGCAGAGATACCCCGGGGGGGGCCTACAATGAGCAGTTCTTC. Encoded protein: CATSRDTPGGAYNEQFF.

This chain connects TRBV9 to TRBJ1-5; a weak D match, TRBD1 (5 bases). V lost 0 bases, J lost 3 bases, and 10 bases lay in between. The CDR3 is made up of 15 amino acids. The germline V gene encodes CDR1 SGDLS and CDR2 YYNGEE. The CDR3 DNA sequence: TGTGCCAGCAGCGTAGAAGCAGGGCTCAATCAGCCCCAGCATTTT. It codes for CASSVEAGLNQPQHF.

The CDR3 DNA reads as TGCAGCGCCCGGACAGGGGATTACAATGAGCAGTTCTTC. Amino acids: CSARTGDYNEQFF. J is TRBJ2-1 and V is TRBV29-1; TRBD1 aligns across 9 bases. Per germline, CDR1 SQVTM and CDR2 ANQGSEA. The CDR3 spans 13 residues. V lost 7 bases, J lost 4 bases, and 5 bases stayed unmatched.

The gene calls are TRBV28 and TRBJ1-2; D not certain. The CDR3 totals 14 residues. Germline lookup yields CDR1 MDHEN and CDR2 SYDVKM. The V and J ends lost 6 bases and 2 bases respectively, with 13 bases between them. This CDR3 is CASSFERRNYGYTF. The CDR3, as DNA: TGTGCCAGCAGCTTTGAAAGGAGAAACTATGGCTACACCTTC.

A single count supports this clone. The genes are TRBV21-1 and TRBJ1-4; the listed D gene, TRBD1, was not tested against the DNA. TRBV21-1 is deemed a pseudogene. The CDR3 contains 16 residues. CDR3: CASSKGTGIIKEKLFF. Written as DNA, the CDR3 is TGTGCCAGCAGCAAAGGGACAGGGATCATTAAGGAAAAACTGTTTTTT.

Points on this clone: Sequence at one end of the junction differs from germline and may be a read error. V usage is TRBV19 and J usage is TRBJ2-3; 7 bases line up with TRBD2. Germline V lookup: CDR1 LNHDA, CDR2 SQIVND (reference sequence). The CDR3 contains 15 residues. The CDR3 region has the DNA TGTGCCAGTAGTATAGATTCTAGCGGAATATATACAGAGGATTTT. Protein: CASSIDSSGIYTEDF. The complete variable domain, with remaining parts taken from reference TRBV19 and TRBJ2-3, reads DGGITQSPKYLFRKEGQNVTLSCEQNLNHDAMYWYRQDPGQGLRLIYYSQIVNDFQKGDIAEGYSVSREKKESFPLTVTSAQKNPTAFYLCASSIDSSGIYTEDFGPGTRLTVL.

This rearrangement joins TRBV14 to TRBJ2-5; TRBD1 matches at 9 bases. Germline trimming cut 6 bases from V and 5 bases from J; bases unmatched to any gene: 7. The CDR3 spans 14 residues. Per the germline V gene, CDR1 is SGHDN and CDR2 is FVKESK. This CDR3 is CASSGTGLRETQYF. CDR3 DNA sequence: TGTGCCAGCAGTGGGACAGGGCTGCGGGAGACCCAGTACTTC.

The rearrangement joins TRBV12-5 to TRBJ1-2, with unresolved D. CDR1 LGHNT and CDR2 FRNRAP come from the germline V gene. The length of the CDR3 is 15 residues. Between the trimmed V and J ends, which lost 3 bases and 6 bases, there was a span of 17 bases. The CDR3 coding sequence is TGTGCTAGTGGTTTAGACCCGGCGGGTAAGAATGGCTACACCTTC. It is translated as CASGLDPAGKNGYTF.

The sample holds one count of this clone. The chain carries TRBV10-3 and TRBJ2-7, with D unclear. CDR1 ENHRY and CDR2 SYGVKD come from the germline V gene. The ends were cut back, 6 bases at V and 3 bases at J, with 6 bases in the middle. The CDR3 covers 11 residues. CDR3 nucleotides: TGTGCCATCAGCATCAGCTACGAGCAGTACTTC. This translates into CAISISYEQYF.

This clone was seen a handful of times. The CDR3 loop reads CASDRGPYEQYF. Written as DNA, the CDR3 is TGTGCCAGCGACAGGGGACCCTACGAGCAGTACTTC. The V call is TRBV28, the J call TRBJ2-7; 8 bases are shared with TRBD1. V gave up 8 bases and J gave up 2 bases; unmatched junction bases: 2. This CDR3 contains 12 residues. The germline V gene encodes CDR1 MDHEN and CDR2 SYDVKM. The variable domain in full, with the rest retrieved from reference TRBV28 and TRBJ2-7, is DVKVTQSSRYLVKRTGEKVFLECVQDMDHENMFWYRQDPGLGLRLIYFSYDVKMKEKGDIPEGYSVSREKKERFSLILESASTNQTSMYLCASDRGPYEQYFGPGTRLTVT.

The CDR3 DNA is TGCGCCAGCAGCTTGGAGGCTAGCGGGACAACCTACGAGCAGTACTTC. Its translation is CASSLEASGTTYEQYF. The V gene is TRBV5-1, the J gene TRBJ2-7, with 9 bases fitting TRBD2. The CDR3 contains 16 residues. V lost 0 bases and J lost 2; bases outside the gene matches: 6. Germline loops: CDR1 SGHRS, CDR2 YFSETQ. The full variable domain, rest sourced from reference TRBV5-1 and TRBJ2-7, is KAGVTQTPRYLIKTRGQQVTLSCSPISGHRSVSWYQQTPGQGLQFLFEYFSETQRNKGNFPGRFSGRQFSNSRSEMNVSTLELGDSALYLCASSLEASGTTYEQYFGPGTRLTVT.

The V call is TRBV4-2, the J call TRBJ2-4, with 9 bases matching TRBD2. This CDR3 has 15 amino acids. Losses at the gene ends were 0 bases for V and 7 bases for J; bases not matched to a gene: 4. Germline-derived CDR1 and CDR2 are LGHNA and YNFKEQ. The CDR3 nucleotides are TGTGCCAGCAGCCAAGATTCGACTAGCGGTAACATTCAGTACTTC. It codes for CASSQDSTSGNIQYF.